Listed here are 14 T cell receptor beta chains from one sample, sequenced in a study of identical twins listed by TCRdb under 2016. The receptor library was made with 5' RACE. The instrument was an Illumina HiSeq 2000. TCRdb reanalyzed the raw reads on its own, using fastp at Q25 for trimming and MiXCR for clone calling, and kept in-frame beta chains. Every distinct CDR3 protein forms one entry, paired with its most common genes and DNA. For this sample the table gives over 550,000 distinct CDR3 sequences, of which 7.1% were detected only once. The top ten hold roughly 1.6% of the sample. The same sample was also used in a study of yellow fever vaccine responses in identical twins.

Sequenced input: PBMCs. These TCRs come from a woman under 30 in good health.

The gene calls are TRBV6-5 and TRBJ1-6; the D is unclear. Germline V gene data show CDR1 as MNHEY and CDR2 as SVGAGI. Trimming left V 8 bases short and J 10 bases short, with 12 bases between. The CDR3 contains 12 residues. The CDR3 loop is CASGVAVSPLHF. In nucleotides, the CDR3 is TGTGCCAGCGGAGTCGCCGTATCACCCCTCCACTTT.

This clonotype appeared a few times. V gene TRBV5-6 combines with J gene TRBJ1-1; D gene ambiguous. This CDR3 is 13 amino acids long. V was shortened by 4 bases and J by 1 base, with 8 bases between the two germline ends. The germline gives CDR1 SGHDT, CDR2 YYEEEE. CDR3 in DNA: TGTGCCAGCAGCGCCGAGGGGAACACTGAAGCTTTCTTT. Translation: CASSAEGNTEAFF.

This clonotype was recorded a few times. V is TRBV12-3 or TRBV12-4 and J is TRBJ2-1, with D possibly matching TRBD1 (5 bases). The V gene lost 7 bases and the J gene lost 2 bases, with 6 bases spanning the gap. The CDR3 length is 12 residues. In DNA, the CDR3 is TGTGCCAGCACGACAGCCTACAATGAGCAGTTCTTC. It encodes CASTTAYNEQFF.

The count of this clonotype is one. The V call is TRBV6-5, the J call TRBJ1-1; no clear D gene. The germline gives CDR1 MNHEY, CDR2 SVGAGI. V was clipped by 1 base and J by 5 bases, with 11 bases between them. The CDR3 loop spans 14 amino acids. The CDR3 here is CASSYLGSGTEAFF. The CDR3 bases are TGTGCCAGCAGTTACTTAGGGAGCGGAACTGAAGCTTTCTTT.

This chain connects TRBV29-1 to TRBJ2-7, with 7 bases aligning to TRBD2. The V gene's germline CDR1 is SQVTM and CDR2 ANQGSEA. V lost 7 bases and J lost 6; bases outside the gene matches: 6. The CDR3 covers 11 residues. The CDR3 reads CSGGGVSEQYF. The CDR3 bases are TGCAGCGGGGGGGGGGTAAGCGAGCAGTACTTC.

This clonotype was recorded at least ten times. The V gene is TRBV25-1, the J gene TRBJ2-1; TRBD1 is a possible D gene (6 bases). Germline lookup yields CDR1 MGHDK and CDR2 SYGVNS. The CDR3 extends over 15 amino acids. V dropped 3 bases and J dropped 6 bases, with 15 bases sitting between them. CDR3 in amino acids: CASSDDRQAFNEQFF. DNA of the CDR3: TGTGCCAGCAGTGACGACCGACAGGCCTTCAATGAGCAGTTCTTC.

V and J are TRBV14 and TRBJ2-7; the match to TRBD2 covers 7 bases. The CDR3 extends over 15 amino acids. Unmatched junction bases numbered 7, after V lost 1 base and J lost 4 bases. Germline loops: CDR1 SGHDN, CDR2 FVKESK. The CDR3 region has the DNA TGTGCCAGCAGCCAAGTTAGACGGGAGGCATACGAGCAGTACTTC. It codes for CASSQVRREAYEQYF.

V and J are TRBV4-2 and TRBJ2-7; 12 nucleotides line up with TRBD2. Trimming cost V 1 base and J 7 bases; bases outside gene matches: 14. CDR3 length equals 18 residues. Germline CDR1 and CDR2: LGHNA and YNFKEQ. CDR3 sequence: CASSQGREGLAGLDEQYF. The CDR3 DNA follows: TGTGCCAGCAGCCAAGGTCGTGAAGGACTAGCGGGACTGGATGAGCAGTACTTC.

In this sample, this clonotype turned up a few times. The chain combines TRBV28 with TRBJ2-7; D is possibly TRBD1 (6 bases). Deletions cut 2 bases from V and 1 base from J, with 12 bases between. The CDR3 runs 15 residues. Germline values: CDR1 MDHEN, CDR2 SYDVKM. CDR3 DNA: TGTGCCAGCAGTTTACGGAAGGGACAATCCTACGAGCAGTACGTC. Its translation: CASSLRKGQSYEQYV.

This clonotype was observed a handful of times. The chain links TRBV28 to TRBJ1-1; 12 positions agree with TRBD1. This CDR3 region has 15 residues. Germline V gives CDR1 MDHEN, CDR2 SYDVKM. V was pared by 6 bases and J by 6 bases, with 8 bases of the junction left unmatched. The chain's CDR3 is CASRIGTGGIPEAFF. The CDR3 nucleotides are TGTGCCAGCAGAATAGGGACAGGGGGCATACCTGAAGCTTTCTTT.

This clonotype came up a few times. V is TRBV29-1 and J is TRBJ2-2, with D tentatively TRBD2 (5 bases). CDR3 length: 14 amino acids. V gave up 4 bases and J gave up 7 bases, with 16 bases separating them. The germline V gene has CDR1 SQVTM and CDR2 ANQGSEA. CDR3 amino acids: CSVGARGGVGELFF. DNA of the CDR3: TGCAGCGTTGGCGCCCGTGGAGGAGTCGGGGAGCTGTTTTTT.

This clonotype was seen repeatedly, ten times or more. The gene calls are TRBV12-3 or TRBV12-4 and TRBJ1-3; D remains ambiguous. This CDR3 is built from 13 residues. The ends were cut back, 5 bases at V and 8 bases at J, with 13 bases in the middle. CDR3 region: CASSPDRFHTIYF. In nucleotides, the CDR3 is TGTGCCAGCAGTCCAGACCGGTTCCACACCATATATTTT.

Only a few counts were recorded for this clonotype. The chain recombines TRBV12-3 or TRBV12-4 with TRBJ2-5; no clear D. Trimming stripped 4 bases from V and 4 bases from J, with 13 bases between. This CDR3 is built from 14 residues. This chain's CDR3 is CASSSIQARETQYF. CDR3 coding DNA: TGTGCCAGCAGTTCAATTCAGGCGAGAGAGACCCAGTACTTC.

This clonotype was counted only a few times. This chain connects TRBV27 to TRBJ2-7, with 11 bases that match TRBD1. V lost 3 bases and J lost 6; bases outside the gene matches: 4. Per germline, CDR1 MNHEY and CDR2 SMNVEV (reference sequence). The CDR3 spans 14 residues. The DNA of the CDR3 is TGTGCCAGCAGTTTCGGACAGGGGGCGAGCGAGCAGTACTTC. It yields the protein CASSFGQGASEQYF.